Shown below are 25 T cell receptor beta chains from a single sample sequenced in a study of blood T cells in healthy people across ages. It was with a sample-barcoded 5' primer and a J-beta primer mix that a second PCR of about 6 to 12 cycles was run. TCRdb re-called the 5' RACE reads through MiXCR, storing one row per CDR3 protein. The sample has about 930,000 distinct CDR3 sequences; around 29% are singletons. These same records also appear under a second study, on T cells of mothers and their children.

Specimen: blood. The receptors come from a middle-aged woman in good health.

The gene calls are TRBV5-1 and TRBJ2-6; D remains unclear. V was pared by 2 bases and J by 0 bases, with 15 bases between. The germline gives CDR1 SGHRS, CDR2 YFSETQ. The CDR3 has 18 amino acids. Here the CDR3 reads CASSLGSPSSSGANVLTF. CDR3 DNA sequence: TGCGCCAGCAGCTTAGGGTCCCCCTCCTCCTCTGGGGCCAACGTCCTGACTTTC.

The V gene is TRBV9, the J gene TRBJ2-1; TRBD2 matches 8 bases. Germline CDR1 is SGDLS and CDR2 is YYNGEE. This CDR3 region has 16 residues. Losses at the gene ends were 2 bases for V and 7 bases for J; bases not matched to a gene: 11. Here the CDR3 reads CASSVTTGGGRNEQFF. The CDR3, as DNA: TGTGCCAGCAGCGTGACAACGGGGGGGGGCCGGAATGAGCAGTTCTTC.

This clonotype was observed a single time. CDR3 bases: TGCGCCAGCAGCCAAGCAGGGGTGTTGTGGACTGAAGCTTTCTTT. Its protein product is CASSQAGVLWTEAFF. The gene calls are TRBV4-1 and TRBJ1-1; tentatively, D is TRBD1 (6 bases). V was clipped by 1 base and J by 5 bases, with 14 bases between them. CDR1 and CDR2 (germline): MGHRA, YSYEKL. This CDR3 comprises 15 residues.

The chain couples TRBV14 to TRBJ2-5; D remains unclear. This CDR3 has 13 amino acids. Germline values: CDR1 SGHDN, CDR2 FVKESK. Trimming stripped 1 base from V and 11 bases from J, with 14 bases between. The CDR3 DNA reads TGTGCCAGCAGCCAAGGGGAAGGTTCGCGGCAGTACTTC. Amino acids: CASSQGEGSRQYF. The full variable domain, completed using reference TRBV14 and TRBJ2-5, is EAGVTQFPSHSVIEKGQTVTLRCDPISGHDNLYWYRRVMGKEIKFLLHFVKESKQDESGMPNNRFLAERTGGTYSTLKVQPAELEDSGVYFCASSQGEGSRQYFGPGTRLLVL.

V gene TRBV14 combines with J gene TRBJ2-1; D not resolved. This CDR3 is built from 13 residues. Trimming took 3 bases from V and 7 from J, leaving 10 bases between them. Germline assignment: CDR1 SGHDN and CDR2 FVKESK. CDR3 residues: CASSQSTWNEQFF. CDR3 DNA sequence: TGTGCCAGCAGCCAGAGTACATGGAATGAGCAGTTCTTC.

At least ten counts were recorded for this clonotype. This chain links TRBV7-2 with TRBJ2-1; D perhaps matches TRBD2 (6 bases). Germline V gives CDR1 SGHTA, CDR2 FQGNSA. The CDR3 is 15 amino acids. Trimming removed 5 bases from V and 10 bases from J, with 21 bases in between. The CDR3 region is CASSPFRSGVGEQFF. The CDR3 nucleotides read TGTGCCAGCAGCCCGTTTCGGTCGGGGGTAGGGGAGCAGTTCTTC.

This clonotype was observed once. This rearrangement joins TRBV12-3 or TRBV12-4 to TRBJ2-5, with a possible D match to TRBD2 (5 bases). CDR3 length: 17 amino acids. Trimming removed 5 bases at V and 2 bases at J, with 21 bases between. The CDR3 DNA reads as TGTGCCAGCAGTAGGGCTATTTGGAGCGGCCGACAAGAGACCCAGTACTTC. The encoded protein is CASSRAIWSGRQETQYF.

This chain connects TRBV7-9 to TRBJ2-3; 8 bases line up with TRBD1. Unmatched junction bases numbered 6, after V lost 5 bases and J lost 2 bases. The germline V gene has CDR1 SEHNR and CDR2 FQNEAQ (reference sequence). The CDR3 extends over 15 amino acids. The CDR3 bases are TGTGCCAGCAGCCAAGGGGGACAGGCCACAGATACGCAGTATTTT. Its protein is CASSQGGQATDTQYF.

This clonotype was counted ten times or more. The rearrangement joins TRBV7-6 to TRBJ1-4; no firm D call. Per the germline V gene, CDR1 is SGHVS and CDR2 is FNYEAQ. This CDR3 comprises 14 residues. V was pared by 5 bases and J by 7 bases, with 14 bases between. The DNA for the CDR3 is TGTGCCAGCAGCATGACACTGGAACGTGAAAAACTGTTTTTT. Protein: CASSMTLEREKLFF.

The chain uses TRBV28 and TRBJ1-1; TRBD1 is a possible D gene (6 bases). The CDR3 totals 17 residues. Trimming shortened V by 7 bases and J by 4 bases, and 25 bases separated the two germline ends. Germline V gene lookup returns CDR1 MDHEN and CDR2 SYDVKM. CDR3 in amino acids: CASTPPPRTDISTEAFF. The CDR3 DNA follows: TGTGCCAGCACGCCGCCCCCCCGGACAGACATTAGCACTGAAGCTTTCTTT.

This clonotype was observed many times. V and J are TRBV28 and TRBJ1-2; D is ambiguous. The CDR3 contains 17 residues. V lost 6 bases to trimming and J lost 2 bases, with 22 bases between them. Germline values: CDR1 MDHEN, CDR2 SYDVKM. CDR3 residues: CASSPPLTRNLNYGYTF. CDR3 nucleotide sequence: TGTGCCAGCAGCCCACCCCTTACTCGTAACTTGAACTATGGCTACACCTTC.

Concerning this clonotype itself: Sequence at one end of the junction differs from germline and may be a read error. The J gene is TRBJ1-2, the V gene TRBV4-1, with D possibly TRBD1 on 5 matching bases. Germline V CDR1 and CDR2: MGHRA, YSYEKL. CDR3 length: 16 residues. CDR3 in amino acids: CASSQFSGPTSYGNTF. DNA for the CDR3: TGCGCCAGCAGCCAATTTTCAGGGCCCACGAGCTATGGCAACACCTTC.

In this sample, this clonotype turned up a few times. The germline gene is not matched at one end of the junction; a read error may be the cause. The V and J genes are TRBV7-9 and TRBJ2-1, with unresolved D. Germline assignment: CDR1 SEHNR and CDR2 FQNEAQ (reference sequence). This CDR3 has 15 residues. The CDR3 DNA reads as TGTGTCAGCAGCTTAGATGCGTGGGAATTCAGTGAGCAGTTCTTC. Protein product: CVSSLDAWEFSEQFF.

This chain links TRBV20-1 with TRBJ2-1; 8 nucleotides line up with TRBD2. In germline, CDR1 is DFQATT, CDR2 SNEGSKA (reference sequence). The V segment lost 1 base and the J segment 1 base; nucleotides outside the gene matches: 9. The CDR3 has 17 amino acids. CDR3 coding DNA: TGCAGTGCTAGAGGGCGGCTAGCGGGTTGGTCCTACAATGAGCAGTTCTTC. Its translation is CSARGRLAGWSYNEQFF.

The gene calls are TRBV28 and TRBJ2-7; D remains ambiguous. Looked up from germline, CDR1 is MDHEN and CDR2 is SYDVKM. This CDR3 spans 15 amino acids. V was cut by 6 bases and J by 3 bases, with 18 bases left in between. The CDR3 is CASSQDPGVDYEQYF. In nucleotides, the CDR3 is TGTGCCAGCAGCCAAGACCCCGGCGTAGACTACGAGCAGTACTTC.

About this clonotype itself: This may arise from a read error, as a much more abundant clone is one base away. Here the CDR3 reads CRARGLELKQFF. Written as DNA, the CDR3 is TGCAGGGCTAGGGGACTTGAGTTAAAGCAGTTCTTC. The gene calls are TRBV20-1 and TRBJ2-1; maybe TRBD2 (6 bases). Germline CDR1 DFQATT, CDR2 SNEGSKA (reference sequence). This CDR3 comprises 12 residues.

This clonotype was observed many times. The chain couples TRBV7-2 to TRBJ2-7; no clear D. The CDR3 loop spans 12 amino acids. Germline V CDR1 and CDR2: SGHTA, FQGNSA. V was trimmed by 1 base and J by 3 bases, leaving 4 bases between them. As DNA, the CDR3 is TGTGCCAGCAGCTTAGTCATCTACGAGCAGTACTTC. Protein product: CASSLVIYEQYF.

The chain couples TRBV20-1 to TRBJ1-6, with D possibly being TRBD1 (5 bases). Germline V gene sequence: CDR1 DFQATT, CDR2 SNEGSKA (reference sequence). V was shortened by 2 bases and J by 5 bases, with 16 bases between the two germline ends. This CDR3 region has 16 residues. The CDR3 sequence: CSARKGYLDDNSPLHF. CDR3 nucleotides: TGCAGTGCTAGAAAGGGGTACCTGGATGATAATTCACCCCTCCACTTT.

This clonotype was detected ten times or more. This chain connects TRBV7-9 to TRBJ2-7, with TRBD2 matching 9 bases. This CDR3 region has 13 residues. V trimming: 5 bases; J trimming: 9 bases; junction bases outside the gene matches: 8. From germline, CDR1 is SEHNR and CDR2 FQNEAQ (reference sequence). In nucleotides, the CDR3 is TGTGCCAGCAGCCCGCGGGAGGGCTTGGTGCAGTACTTC. This gives the protein CASSPREGLVQYF.

This clonotype was seen a few times. The chain employs TRBV28 and TRBJ2-2, with TRBD1 identical over 7 bases. In germline, CDR1 is MDHEN, CDR2 SYDVKM. The CDR3 consists of 15 residues. Trimming cost V 7 bases and J 5 bases; bases outside gene matches: 10. The CDR3: CASTLQTGMTGELFF. CDR3 bases: TGTGCCAGCACGCTACAGACAGGGATGACCGGGGAGCTGTTTTTT.

This rearrangement joins TRBV3-1 to TRBJ2-7; 7 positions match TRBD2. CDR1 is LGHDT and CDR2 is YNNKEL in the germline V gene (reference sequence). V shed 4 bases, J shed 0 bases, and the junction held 12 bases outside the gene matches. CDR3 length equals 17 residues. The CDR3 DNA reads TGTGCCAGCAGCCCGCATAAACCGGGACTAAACTCCTACGAGCAGTACTTC. Protein sequence: CASSPHKPGLNSYEQYF.

About this clonotype itself: This may come from a read error, since a much larger clone is one base off. J is TRBJ2-3 and V is TRBV7-2, with 7 bases matching TRBD2. The CDR3 length is 16 residues. The V gene's germline CDR1 is SGHTA and CDR2 FQGNSA. CDR3 sequence (DNA): TGTGCCGGCAGCCGGCGGACTAGGGTAGTTACAGATACGCAGTATTTT. It translates to CAGSRRTRVVTDTQYF.

This clonotype was observed at least ten times. CDR3 in amino acids: CASSQGAGRETQYF. Here the CDR3 DNA reads TGTGCCAGCAGCCAGGGAGCGGGGAGAGAGACCCAGTACTTC. J is TRBJ2-5 and V is TRBV7-9; 7 bases are shared with TRBD2. CDR1 and CDR2 from the germline V gene are SEHNR and FQNEAQ (reference sequence). The junction had 7 bases not matched to a gene; V was cut back by 5 bases and J by 4 bases. CDR3 length: 14 residues.

This clonotype was counted many times. The chain carries TRBV4-3 and TRBJ1-4; TRBD1 might be the D (6 bases). The V gene's germline CDR1 is LGHNA and CDR2 YSLEER. V gave up 0 bases and J gave up 12 bases, with 29 bases separating them. The CDR3 length is 19 residues. Here the CDR3 reads CASSQEAGTQRGPRDQLFF. The CDR3 DNA is TGCGCCAGCAGCCAAGAAGCGGGGACACAAAGGGGACCCCGGGACCAACTGTTTTTT.

The V call is TRBV5-1, the J call TRBJ1-5; D gene unclear. The CDR3 has 13 residues. V lost 4 bases to trimming and J lost 5 bases, with 10 bases between them. Germline CDR1 reads SGHRS; CDR2 reads YFSETQ. CDR3 in amino acids: CASSTGPDQPQHF. CDR3 nucleotide sequence: TGCGCCAGCAGCACGGGCCCAGATCAGCCCCAGCATTTT.